The T cell receptor (beta chain) described here comes from a study of T-cell reconstitution after alpha-beta-depleted transplantation in children. The length of the CDR3 is 15 residues. V was pared by 3 bases and J by 7 bases, with 7 bases of the junction left unmatched. Germline CDR1 reads SGDLS; CDR2 reads YYNGEE. This clonotype came up many times. A TCRbeta library incorporating unique molecular identifiers was prepared. Each CDR3 protein gets one entry after TCRdb re-called the PCR reads with MiXCR. The data contain some 490,000 distinct CDR3 sequences, around 13% of them singletons. The sample here was PBMCs from the stem cell graft donor, taken from the stem cell graft. The V call is TRBV9, the J call TRBJ2-1; 10 positions agree with TRBD2. The receptor comes from a human donor who donated a stem cell graft to a child with combined immunodeficiency. Here the CDR3 reads CASSAPGLAFNEQFF. In DNA form, the CDR3 reads TGTGCCAGCAGCGCCCCGGGACTAGCGTTTAATGAGCAGTTCTTC.